This is a list of T cell receptor beta chains from one sample in a study of a mutant IDH1 vaccine in newly diagnosed glioma. The data were produced by immunoSEQ multiplex PCR, yet TCRdb's version contains in-frame clones alone and is incomplete. The sample includes about 36,000 clones, around 80% seen only once; the top ten take about 15%. Antigen specificity for these receptors is unknown. This specimen was peripheral blood mononuclear cells (PBMCs), taken from a glioma patient whose treatment included an IDH1 peptide vaccine. The receptor source for this set is a woman in her 30s with glioma. Some clones in this sample may be carry-over from other donors' samples. CDR3s include the opening cysteine and the closing phenylalanine or tryptophan. D genes are given only for firm matches. The size field is filled for only some rows; it gives once, few, many or a size class.

v_gene: TRBV7-9; d_gene: TRBD2; abundance: .; j_gene: TRBJ2-2; CDR3aa: CASRGRGENTGELFF; CDR3nt: TGTGCCAGCAGGGGGAGGGGAGAAAACACCGGGGAGCTGTTTTTT
v_gene: TRBV11-2; d_gene: .; abundance: .; j_gene: TRBJ1-1; CDR3aa: CAIRGLNTEAFF; CDR3nt: TGTGCCATCCGGGGTCTGAACACTGAAGCTTTCTTT
v_gene: TRBV2; d_gene: .; abundance: .; j_gene: TRBJ1-1; CDR3aa: CASSDRETNTEAFF; CDR3nt: TGTGCCAGCAGTGACAGAGAAACGAACACTGAAGCTTTCTTT
v_gene: TRBV2; d_gene: .; abundance: .; j_gene: TRBJ2-1; CDR3aa: CASSEALNEQFF; CDR3nt: TGTGCCAGCAGTGAAGCGCTTAATGAGCAGTTCTTC
v_gene: TRBV18; d_gene: .; abundance: .; j_gene: TRBJ1-3; CDR3aa: CASSPREGAGNTIYF; CDR3nt: TGTGCCAGCTCACCACGGGAAGGCGCTGGAAACACCATATATTTT
v_gene: TRBV21-1; d_gene: .; abundance: .; j_gene: TRBJ2-7; CDR3aa: CASSKARTEDYEQYF; CDR3nt: TGTGCCAGCAGCAAAGCGAGGACAGAAGATTACGAGCAGTACTTC
v_gene: TRBV19; d_gene: .; abundance: .; j_gene: TRBJ2-7; CDR3aa: CASSPGTGYEQYF; CDR3nt: TGTGCCAGTAGTCCAGGGACGGGATACGAGCAGTACTTC
v_gene: TRBV27; d_gene: .; abundance: .; j_gene: TRBJ1-3; CDR3aa: CASRPLGGNTIYF; CDR3nt: TGTGCCAGCAGACCCCTAGGGGGAAACACCATATATTTT
v_gene: TRBV5-4; d_gene: .; abundance: .; j_gene: TRBJ2-5; CDR3aa: CASSLTNQETQYF; CDR3nt: TGTGCCAGCAGCTTAACAAACCAAGAGACCCAGTACTTC
v_gene: TRBV6-5; d_gene: .; abundance: few; j_gene: TRBJ1-5; CDR3aa: CASSPDGFNQPQHF; CDR3nt: TGTGCCAGCAGCCCGGACGGGTTTAATCAGCCCCAGCATTTT
v_gene: TRBV29-1; d_gene: .; abundance: .; j_gene: TRBJ1-2; CDR3aa: CSHGGDAYGYTF; CDR3nt: TGCAGCCATGGCGGGGACGCCTATGGCTACACCTTC
v_gene: TRBV19; d_gene: .; abundance: .; j_gene: TRBJ2-3; CDR3aa: CASSMRQGRPDTQYF; CDR3nt: TGTGCCAGTAGTATGCGGCAGGGGAGGCCAGATACGCAGTATTTT
v_gene: TRBV9; d_gene: .; abundance: .; j_gene: TRBJ2-3; CDR3aa: CASSVGTVSTDTQYF; CDR3nt: TGTGCCAGCAGCGTAGGAACGGTTAGCACAGATACGCAGTATTTT
v_gene: TRBV19; d_gene: .; abundance: .; j_gene: TRBJ1-1; CDR3aa: CASSIGVGTEAFF; CDR3nt: TGTGCCAGTAGTATAGGCGTAGGCACTGAAGCTTTCTTT
v_gene: TRBV28; d_gene: .; abundance: .; j_gene: TRBJ1-2; CDR3aa: CASRWGGRYGYTF; CDR3nt: TGTGCCAGCAGGTGGGGAGGACGATATGGCTACACCTTC
v_gene: TRBV7-3; d_gene: .; abundance: .; j_gene: TRBJ2-2; CDR3aa: CASSLQQAHTGELFF; CDR3nt: TGTGCCAGCAGCTTACAACAGGCCCACACCGGGGAGCTGTTTTTT
v_gene: TRBV4-1; d_gene: .; abundance: once; j_gene: TRBJ2-7; CDR3aa: CASSQGQGVPYEQYF; CDR3nt: TGCGCCAGCAGCCAAGGTCAGGGAGTGCCCTACGAGCAGTACTTC
v_gene: TRBV5-4; d_gene: .; abundance: .; j_gene: TRBJ1-5; CDR3aa: CASSLAGYGQPQHF; CDR3nt: TGTGCCAGCAGCTTGGCGGGGTACGGACAGCCCCAGCATTTT
v_gene: TRBV30; d_gene: TRBD1; abundance: .; j_gene: TRBJ1-5; CDR3aa: CAWQGENSNQPQHF; CDR3nt: TGTGCCTGGCAGGGGGAAAATAGCAATCAGCCCCAGCATTTT
v_gene: TRBV4-1; d_gene: TRBD2; abundance: .; j_gene: TRBJ2-7; CDR3aa: CASSQVGTSGRWYEQYF; CDR3nt: TGCGCCAGCAGCCAGGTGGGGACTAGCGGGAGATGGTACGAGCAGTACTTC
v_gene: TRBV5-5; d_gene: .; abundance: .; j_gene: TRBJ2-7; CDR3aa: CASSLWLTRGPHEQYF; CDR3nt: TGTGCCAGCAGCTTGTGGCTGACGCGGGGTCCCCACGAGCAGTACTTC
v_gene: TRBV6-1; d_gene: .; abundance: .; j_gene: TRBJ1-1; CDR3aa: CASSEVLQNTEAFF; CDR3nt: TGTGCCAGCAGTGAGGTACTGCAGAACACTGAAGCTTTCTTT
v_gene: TRBV1; d_gene: .; abundance: .; j_gene: TRBJ1-4; CDR3aa: CTSSRGPEGTEKLFF; CDR3nt: TGCACCAGCAGCCGGGGCCCTGAGGGAACTGAAAAACTGTTTTTT
v_gene: TRBV29-1; d_gene: .; abundance: .; j_gene: TRBJ2-1; CDR3aa: CSVLGGRPRGNEQFF; CDR3nt: TGCAGCGTTCTTGGGGGCCGCCCCCGTGGAAATGAGCAGTTCTTC
v_gene: TRBV14; d_gene: TRBD2; abundance: .; j_gene: TRBJ2-1; CDR3aa: CASSPLGLAGGKGEQFF; CDR3nt: TGTGCCAGCAGCCCTCTGGGACTAGCGGGAGGGAAGGGTGAGCAGTTCTTC
v_gene: TRBV5-1; d_gene: .; abundance: few; j_gene: TRBJ1-1; CDR3aa: CASSLGQLLNTEAFF; CDR3nt: TGCGCCAGCAGCTTAGGACAGTTATTGAACACTGAAGCTTTCTTT
v_gene: TRBV6-5; d_gene: .; abundance: .; j_gene: TRBJ1-3; CDR3aa: CASSYSRGTGNTIYF; CDR3nt: TGTGCCAGCAGTTACTCGCGGGGAACTGGAAACACCATATATTTT
v_gene: TRBV18; d_gene: .; abundance: .; j_gene: TRBJ1-1; CDR3aa: CASSPPLSGMNTEAFF; CDR3nt: TGTGCCAGCTCACCACCCCTATCAGGCATGAACACTGAAGCTTTCTTT
v_gene: TRBV11-2; d_gene: .; abundance: .; j_gene: TRBJ1-1; CDR3aa: CASSPPTGWNTEAFF; CDR3nt: TGTGCCAGCAGCCCACCGACAGGCTGGAACACTGAAGCTTTCTTT
v_gene: TRBV2; d_gene: .; abundance: few; j_gene: TRBJ1-4; CDR3aa: CASGRTREKLFF; CDR3nt: TGTGCCAGCGGGCGGACACGTGAAAAACTGTTTTTT
v_gene: TRBV7-9; d_gene: TRBD2; abundance: .; j_gene: TRBJ2-3; CDR3aa: CASRPPMAGADGGTDTQYF; CDR3nt: TGTGCCAGCAGGCCCCCGATGGCGGGAGCGGATGGGGGCACAGATACGCAGTATTTT
v_gene: TRBV6-5; d_gene: .; abundance: .; j_gene: TRBJ1-2; CDR3aa: CASSSGGGYGYTF; CDR3nt: TGTGCCAGCAGCTCTGGAGGGGGGTATGGCTACACCTTC
v_gene: TRBV7-3; d_gene: .; abundance: .; j_gene: TRBJ2-6; CDR3aa: CASSLGQGKANVLTF; CDR3nt: TGTGCCAGCAGCTTAGGACAAGGGAAGGCCAACGTCCTGACTTTC
v_gene: TRBV6-5; d_gene: TRBD2; abundance: .; j_gene: TRBJ2-5; CDR3aa: CASSPSGGVETQYF; CDR3nt: TGTGCCAGCAGCCCCTCGGGGGGGGTGGAGACCCAGTACTTC
v_gene: TRBV5-1; d_gene: TRBD2; abundance: .; j_gene: TRBJ2-1; CDR3aa: CASTRTSGAYNEQFF; CDR3nt: TGCGCCAGCACCAGGACTAGCGGAGCCTACAATGAGCAGTTCTTC
v_gene: TRBV30; d_gene: .; abundance: .; j_gene: TRBJ2-2; CDR3aa: CAWSVQNTGELFF; CDR3nt: TGTGCCTGGAGTGTGCAGAACACCGGGGAGCTGTTTTTT
v_gene: TRBV7-9; d_gene: TRBD1; abundance: .; j_gene: TRBJ2-7; CDR3aa: CASSSSGTGPYEQYF; CDR3nt: TGTGCCAGCAGCTCATCCGGGACAGGACCATACGAGCAGTACTTC
v_gene: TRBV7-3; d_gene: .; abundance: .; j_gene: TRBJ2-3; CDR3aa: CASSLIGGSADTQYF; CDR3nt: TGTGCCAGCAGCTTAATTGGGGGGAGTGCAGATACGCAGTATTTT
v_gene: TRBV19; d_gene: .; abundance: .; j_gene: TRBJ1-2; CDR3aa: CASSIGGPPGGYGYTF; CDR3nt: TGTGCCAGTAGTATAGGCGGACCTCCTGGAGGCTATGGCTACACCTTC
v_gene: TRBV30; d_gene: .; abundance: .; j_gene: TRBJ1-1; CDR3aa: CAWGRGKEAFF; CDR3nt: TGTGCCTGGGGGAGGGGCAAGGAAGCTTTCTTT
v_gene: TRBV4-1; d_gene: .; abundance: .; j_gene: TRBJ1-2; CDR3aa: CASSQPDIPYGYTF; CDR3nt: TGCGCCAGCAGCCAACCCGATATTCCGTACGGCTACACCTTC
v_gene: TRBV10-3; d_gene: TRBD1; abundance: .; j_gene: TRBJ2-3; CDR3aa: CAIRGQQDTQYF; CDR3nt: TGTGCCATCAGGGGACAGCAAGATACGCAGTATTTT
v_gene: TRBV19; d_gene: TRBD1; abundance: .; j_gene: TRBJ2-3; CDR3aa: CASSLTGADTQYF; CDR3nt: TGTGCCAGTAGTCTTACAGGGGCAGATACGCAGTATTTT
v_gene: TRBV7-2; d_gene: TRBD2; abundance: .; j_gene: TRBJ2-5; CDR3aa: CASSPNGGTETQYF; CDR3nt: TGTGCCAGCAGTCCGAACGGGGGGACGGAGACCCAGTACTTC
v_gene: TRBV10-3; d_gene: TRBD1; abundance: .; j_gene: TRBJ2-7; CDR3aa: CATRSGQGAAEQYF; CDR3nt: TGTGCCACCCGATCGGGACAGGGGGCGGCCGAGCAGTACTTC
v_gene: TRBV27; d_gene: .; abundance: once; j_gene: TRBJ2-7; CDR3aa: CASSSIGGVRYEQYF; CDR3nt: TGTGCCAGCAGTTCAATAGGCGGAGTGAGATACGAGCAGTACTTC
v_gene: TRBV14; d_gene: .; abundance: .; j_gene: TRBJ2-1; CDR3aa: CASSQDPRQAGRYNEQFF; CDR3nt: TGTGCCAGCAGCCAAGATCCCCGCCAGGCGGGGCGCTACAATGAGCAGTTCTTC
v_gene: TRBV9; d_gene: .; abundance: .; j_gene: TRBJ2-1; CDR3aa: CASSRLVNEQFF; CDR3nt: TGTGCCAGCAGTCGACTAGTGAATGAGCAGTTCTTC
v_gene: TRBV6-6; d_gene: .; abundance: .; j_gene: TRBJ1-2; CDR3aa: CASTREGYGYTF; CDR3nt: TGTGCCAGCACCCGAGAGGGGTATGGCTACACCTTC
v_gene: TRBV10-3; d_gene: .; abundance: .; j_gene: TRBJ1-1; CDR3aa: CAPERVNTEAFF; CDR3nt: TGTGCCCCAGAACGGGTGAACACTGAAGCTTTCTTT
v_gene: TRBV5-6; d_gene: TRBD1; abundance: .; j_gene: TRBJ2-7; CDR3aa: CASSWGQAQYF; CDR3nt: TGTGCCAGCAGCTGGGGACAGGCGCAGTACTTC
v_gene: TRBV2; d_gene: TRBD1; abundance: .; j_gene: TRBJ1-2; CDR3aa: CAGQGRNYGYTF; CDR3nt: TGTGCCGGACAGGGAAGAAACTATGGCTACACCTTC
v_gene: TRBV19; d_gene: .; abundance: few; j_gene: TRBJ1-5; CDR3aa: CASSIGVSQPQHF; CDR3nt: TGTGCCAGTAGTATAGGGGTCAGTCAGCCCCAGCATTTT
v_gene: TRBV5-1; d_gene: .; abundance: .; j_gene: TRBJ1-1; CDR3aa: CTSSLRGQNTEAFF; CDR3nt: TGCACCAGCAGCTTGCGGGGGCAGAACACTGAAGCTTTCTTT
v_gene: TRBV18; d_gene: TRBD1; abundance: .; j_gene: TRBJ1-1; CDR3aa: CASSPMGQLDTEAFF; CDR3nt: TGTGCCAGCTCACCCATGGGACAGCTAGACACTGAAGCTTTCTTT
v_gene: TRBV21-1; d_gene: .; abundance: .; j_gene: TRBJ1-1; CDR3aa: CASSNTGSRDTEAFF; CDR3nt: TGTGCCAGCAGCAATACAGGGTCCCGGGACACTGAAGCTTTCTTT
v_gene: TRBV29-1; d_gene: .; abundance: .; j_gene: TRBJ2-3; CDR3aa: CSETSRTDTQYF; CDR3nt: TGCAGCGAAACCAGCCGGACAGATACGCAGTATTTT